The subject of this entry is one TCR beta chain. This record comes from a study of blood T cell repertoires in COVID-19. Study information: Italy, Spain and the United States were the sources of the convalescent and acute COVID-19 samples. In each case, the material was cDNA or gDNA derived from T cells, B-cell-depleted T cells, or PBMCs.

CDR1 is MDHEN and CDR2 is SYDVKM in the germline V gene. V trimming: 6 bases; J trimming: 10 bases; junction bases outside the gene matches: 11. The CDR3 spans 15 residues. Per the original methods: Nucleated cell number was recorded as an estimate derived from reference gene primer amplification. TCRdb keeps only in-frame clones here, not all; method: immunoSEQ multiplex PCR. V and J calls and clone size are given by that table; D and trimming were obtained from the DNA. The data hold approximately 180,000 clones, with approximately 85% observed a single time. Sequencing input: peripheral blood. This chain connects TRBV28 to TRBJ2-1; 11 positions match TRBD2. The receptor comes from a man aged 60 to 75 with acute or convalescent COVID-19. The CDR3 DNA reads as TGTGCCAGCAGATCCCTAGCGGGAGGTCCCTGGGAGCAGTTCTTC. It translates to CASRSLAGGPWEQFF.